Listed here are 25 T cell receptor beta chains from one sample, sequenced in a study of regulatory T cells in long-lasting Graves disease. Combining iRepertoire HTBI primers with Arm-PCR of CDR3 regions, the authors built TCR beta libraries. TCRdb called the multiplex PCR reads again in MiXCR, with one record for every CDR3 protein. The repertoire has approximately 400,000 distinct CDR3 sequences, 15% of them found once; the top ten carry approximately 16%. The time point denotes: newly diagnosed GD, antithyroid drugs for less than 3 months. PBMCs provided the RNA from which the TCR library was made. The sample was also linked to a second study, of T cells in Graves' hyperthyroidism and ophthalmopathy.

The sample consisted of peripheral blood mononuclear cells (PBMCs), taken at new diagnosis, from a patient treated with antithyroid drugs. These receptors all stem from a woman aged 25 to 45 with Graves disease.

This clonotype was seen at least ten times. The V call is TRBV6-1, the J call TRBJ2-5; 8 nucleotides align to TRBD1. Germline assignment: CDR1 MNHNS and CDR2 SASEGT. This CDR3 has 14 residues. V was clipped by 5 bases and J by 0 bases; unmatched bases: 2. CDR3 loop: CASSHRGYQETQYF. Here the CDR3 DNA reads TGTGCCAGCAGTCACAGGGGGTACCAAGAGACCCAGTACTTC.

This clonotype was recorded many times. V is TRBV29-1 and J is TRBJ2-3; no clear D gene. Trimming cost V 2 bases and J 3 bases, with 12 bases left between them. Germline V gene sequence: CDR1 SQVTM, CDR2 ANQGSEA. This CDR3 is built from 14 residues. The CDR3 DNA sequence: TGCAGCGTTGAACCGGGTCTGCATACAGATACGCAGTATTTT. This encodes CSVEPGLHTDTQYF.

In the case of this clonotype: An end of the junction does not agree with germline; a read error may underlie this. The chain links TRBV6-2 or TRBV6-3 to TRBJ2-3; 9 bases are a match to TRBD2. Germline lookup yields CDR1 MNHEY and CDR2 SVGEGT. This CDR3 has 13 amino acids. CDR3 protein: CASSLTSGSRRHF. CDR3 nucleotides: TGTGCCAGCAGTCTCACTAGCGGGTCCAGGAGGCATTTT.

This clonotype has at least ten counts. The chain has TRBV28 and TRBJ2-7; D uncertain. Germline-derived CDR1 and CDR2 are MDHEN and SYDVKM. CDR3 length: 11 residues. Deletions cut 8 bases from V and 4 bases from J, with 9 bases between. The CDR3 sequence is CASSRQYEQYF. The CDR3 nucleotides are TGTGCCAGCTCCCGGCAATACGAGCAGTACTTC. Looking up the rest from reference TRBV28 and TRBJ2-7 gives the full variable domain: DVKVTQSSRYLVKRTGEKVFLECVQDMDHENMFWYRQDPGLGLRLIYFSYDVKMKEKGDIPEGYSVSREKKERFSLILESASTNQTSMYLCASSRQYEQYFGPGTRLTVT.

This clonotype was detected ten times or more. The chain couples TRBV18 to TRBJ1-4; 8 bases line up with TRBD1. Trimming cost V 5 bases and J 8 bases; bases outside gene matches: 7. The CDR3 loop spans 14 amino acids. Germline V gives CDR1 KGHSH, CDR2 LQKENI. In DNA, the CDR3 is TGTGCCAGCTCATCTCGGACAGGGCTCGAAAAACTGTTTTTT. This translates into CASSSRTGLEKLFF.

The rearrangement joins TRBV6-1 to TRBJ1-4; perhaps TRBD1 as D (5 bases). The V gene's germline CDR1 is MNHNS and CDR2 SASEGT. V lost 2 bases and J lost 3, with 10 bases in between. The CDR3 is 15 amino acids. As DNA, the CDR3 is TGTGCCAGCAGTGAATTCTCGGGACCTAATGAAAAACTGTTTTTT. This codes for CASSEFSGPNEKLFF.

In its sample, this clonotype was seen a few times. This sequence joins TRBV15 and TRBJ2-5, with D hard to call. The V and J ends lost 3 bases and 5 bases respectively, with 7 bases between them. The CDR3 is 12 residues long. The germline gives CDR1 LNHNV, CDR2 YYDKDF (reference sequence). The CDR3 DNA is TGTGCCACCAGCAGTAATTTGGAGACCCAGTACTTC. The encoded protein is CATSSNLETQYF.

The V call is TRBV5-1, the J call TRBJ1-1; D remains unclear. V dropped 0 bases and J dropped 2 bases, with 8 bases sitting between them. The V gene's germline CDR1 is SGHRS and CDR2 YFSETQ. The CDR3 consists of 14 residues. CDR3 protein: CASSLAAGNTEAFF. In DNA form, the CDR3 reads TGCGCCAGCAGCTTGGCCGCGGGAAACACTGAAGCTTTCTTT.

This clonotype was detected a few times. J is TRBJ2-5 and V is TRBV20-1; a weak D match, TRBD1 (6 bases). Trimming shortened V by 0 bases and J by 5 bases, and 19 bases separated the two germline ends. The CDR3 length is 16 residues. The germline V gene encodes CDR1 DFQATT and CDR2 SNEGSKA (reference sequence). CDR3 amino acids: CSARDRRLGAVETQYF. The DNA for the CDR3 is TGCAGTGCTAGAGATCGAAGATTGGGGGCGGTGGAGACCCAGTACTTC.

This clonotype was observed at least ten times. The gene calls are TRBV11-2 and TRBJ2-1; 10 positions match TRBD2. V dropped 6 bases and J dropped 6; count of bases not matched to a gene: 8. Germline-derived CDR1 and CDR2 are SGHAT and FQNNGV. The CDR3 runs 15 residues. CDR3 sequence (DNA): TGTGCCAGCAGTCAAACTAGCGGGATAACCAATGAGCAGTTCTTC. It yields the protein CASSQTSGITNEQFF.

The rearrangement uses TRBV24-1 and TRBJ2-5; the D is unclear. Trimming left V 4 bases short and J 1 base short, with 12 bases between. CDR3 length: 15 amino acids. Germline V lookup: CDR1 KGHDR, CDR2 SFDVKD. CDR3 loop: CATSDPWHPQETQYF. The DNA of the CDR3 is TGTGCCACCAGTGACCCCTGGCACCCCCAAGAGACCCAGTACTTC.

The chain joins TRBV9 to TRBJ2-7; D perhaps matches TRBD1 (6 bases). V was cut by 4 bases and J by 0 bases, with 17 bases left in between. The germline V gene has CDR1 SGDLS and CDR2 YYNGEE. The CDR3 covers 16 residues. The CDR3 loop reads CASSSKSGQSSYEQYF. The CDR3 coding sequence is TGTGCCAGCAGCTCAAAGTCGGGACAAAGCTCCTACGAGCAGTACTTC.

This clonotype showed up many times. The J gene is TRBJ2-7, the V gene TRBV20-1; 9 bases map to TRBD2. The CDR3 runs to 13 residues. The junction had 3 bases not matched to a gene; V was cut back by 1 base and J by 5 bases. Germline V CDR1 and CDR2: DFQATT, SNEGSKA (reference sequence). The CDR3 region has the DNA TGCAGTGCTAGAGGGACTAGCGTCGACGAGCAGTACTTC. Translated, it gives CSARGTSVDEQYF.

This clonotype was seen only a few times. V gene TRBV5-1 combines with J gene TRBJ1-5; D is undetermined. The CDR3 has 13 amino acids. The V end lost 3 bases, the J end lost 5 bases, and 9 bases lay between the germline ends. Germline CDR1 and CDR2: SGHRS and YFSETQ. In DNA form, the CDR3 reads TGCGCCAGCAGCTCGCTCCCCGATCAGCCCCAGCATTTT. Its protein is CASSSLPDQPQHF. Together with reference TRBV5-1 and TRBJ1-5, the CDR3 gives the full variable domain: KAGVTQTPRYLIKTRGQQVTLSCSPISGHRSVSWYQQTPGQGLQFLFEYFSETQRNKGNFPGRFSGRQFSNSRSEMNVSTLELGDSALYLCASSSLPDQPQHFGDGTRLSIL.

This clonotype has just a few counts. The chain links TRBV7-3 to TRBJ1-3; D might be TRBD1 (5 bases). Trimming left V 4 bases short and J 0 bases short, with 7 bases between. The CDR3 runs to 14 residues. Germline V gives CDR1 SGHTA, CDR2 FQGTGA. DNA for the CDR3: TGTGCCAGCAGCTCCGGACACTCTGGAAACACCATATATTTT. This gives the protein CASSSGHSGNTIYF.

This clonotype was found a few times. The chain recombines TRBV15 with TRBJ2-1; D could derive from TRBD1 or TRBD2 (5 bases each). With 9 bases removed from V and 8 bases from J, the gap between germline ends came to 17 bases. The germline V gene encodes CDR1 LNHNV and CDR2 YYDKDF (reference sequence). The CDR3 is 13 residues long. Written as DNA, the CDR3 is TGTGCCACTAATAGGGACGGCCTGTATGAGCAGTTCTTC. Amino acid sequence: CATNRDGLYEQFF.

The chain recombines TRBV7-9 with TRBJ2-3; D possibly corresponds to TRBD2 (5 bases). Trimming shortened V by 7 bases and J by 5 bases, and 10 bases separated the two germline ends. Germline CDR1 and CDR2: SEHNR and FQNEAQ (reference sequence). The CDR3 loop spans 12 amino acids. The CDR3 region is CASTSGGDTQYF. As DNA, the CDR3 is TGTGCCAGCACCAGCGGCGGAGATACGCAGTATTTT.

The V call is TRBV27, the J call TRBJ1-5; 8 nucleotides align to TRBD1. V was clipped by 1 base and J by 6 bases; unmatched bases: 5. CDR3 length: 15 amino acids. Germline V gene sequence: CDR1 MNHEY, CDR2 SMNVEV (reference sequence). CDR3: CASSLWAGGRQPQHF. CDR3 DNA: TGTGCCAGCAGTTTATGGGCAGGGGGCCGTCAGCCCCAGCATTTT.

This clonotype was found many times. The V call is TRBV28, the J call TRBJ2-7, with D maybe TRBD2 (7 bases). The CDR3 sequence is 13 residues long. Germline CDR1 MDHEN, CDR2 SYDVKM. V shed 7 bases and J shed 6 bases, with 16 bases lying between them. CDR3 in DNA: TGTGCCAGCACCAGGGGAGGGTCTGGCGAGCAGTACTTC. Protein: CASTRGGSGEQYF.

V gene TRBV30 combines with J gene TRBJ2-7; 10 bases agree with TRBD1. The CDR3 loop spans 15 amino acids. Per germline, CDR1 GTSNPN and CDR2 SVGIG (reference sequence). The V segment lost 4 bases and the J segment 0 bases; nucleotides outside the gene matches: 6. CDR3 nucleotide sequence: TGTGCCTGGATCCCAGGGGACAGGGGCTCCTACGAGCAGTACTTC. This gives the protein CAWIPGDRGSYEQYF.

This clonotype was seen repeatedly, ten times or more. This sequence joins TRBV10-3 and TRBJ2-1, with 7 nucleotides matching TRBD1. V gave up 4 bases and J gave up 5 bases; unmatched junction bases: 5. Germline loops: CDR1 ENHRY, CDR2 SYGVKD. The CDR3 totals 14 residues. The CDR3 coding sequence is TGTGCCATCAGTGTTAGGACAGGCAACAATGAGCAGTTCTTC. It is translated as CAISVRTGNNEQFF.

This clonotype was recorded many times. The chain has TRBV11-1 and TRBJ2-1; D is unresolved. The CDR3 has 13 amino acids. The V gene lost 2 bases and the J gene lost 6 bases, with 8 bases spanning the gap. In germline, CDR1 is SGHAT, CDR2 FQDESV (reference sequence). The CDR3 nucleotides read TGTGCCAGCAGCTTATCGCAGCTCAATGAGCAGTTCTTC. Amino acids: CASSLSQLNEQFF.

In its sample, this clonotype was seen a few times. The chain combines TRBV5-1 with TRBJ2-3, with a weak D call TRBD2 (6 bases). Germline values: CDR1 SGHRS, CDR2 YFSETQ. Trimming shortened V by 0 bases and J by 3 bases, and 11 bases separated the two germline ends. The CDR3 runs 15 residues. As DNA, the CDR3 is TGCGCCAGCAGCTTGGGCAGAAGCGGGACAGATACGCAGTATTTT. It encodes CASSLGRSGTDTQYF.

In this sample, this clonotype turned up a few times. This chain uses TRBV20-1 with TRBJ2-1, with TRBD2 matching over 14 bases. Germline CDR1 and CDR2: DFQATT and SNEGSKA (reference sequence). V gave up 4 bases and J gave up 6 bases; unmatched junction bases: 5. The CDR3 runs 15 residues. The CDR3 DNA reads TGCAGTGCTACCGGGACTAGCGGGAGTTTCAATGAGCAGTTCTTC. As protein: CSATGTSGSFNEQFF.

This chain connects TRBV3-1 to TRBJ2-7; perhaps D is TRBD1 or TRBD2 (5 bases each). V lost 7 bases and J lost 2, with 21 bases in between. The CDR3 consists of 16 residues. CDR1 and CDR2 from the germline V gene are LGHDT and YNNKEL (reference sequence). CDR3 DNA sequence: TGTGCCAGCACCCCAAATGGGGGAGTGGGGGCCTACGAGCAGTACTTC. It is translated as CASTPNGGVGAYEQYF.